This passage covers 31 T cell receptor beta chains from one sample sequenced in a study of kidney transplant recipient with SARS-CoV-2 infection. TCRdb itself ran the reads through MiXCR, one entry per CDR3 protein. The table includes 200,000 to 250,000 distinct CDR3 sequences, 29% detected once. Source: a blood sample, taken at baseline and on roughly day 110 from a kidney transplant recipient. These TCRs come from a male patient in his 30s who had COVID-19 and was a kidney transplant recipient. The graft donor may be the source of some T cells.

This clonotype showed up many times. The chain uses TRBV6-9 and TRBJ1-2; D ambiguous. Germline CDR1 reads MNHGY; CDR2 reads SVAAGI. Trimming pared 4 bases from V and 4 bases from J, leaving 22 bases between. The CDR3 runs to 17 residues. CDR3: CASSSLTPYGKTYGYTF. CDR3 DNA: TGTGCCAGCAGTTCGCTTACGCCTTACGGAAAGACCTATGGCTACACCTTC.

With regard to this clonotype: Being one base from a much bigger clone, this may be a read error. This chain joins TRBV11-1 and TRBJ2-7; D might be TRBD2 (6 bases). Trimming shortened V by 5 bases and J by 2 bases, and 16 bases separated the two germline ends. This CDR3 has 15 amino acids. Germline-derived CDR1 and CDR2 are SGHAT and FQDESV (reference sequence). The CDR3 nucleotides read TGTGCCAGCAGCCGATCGCGGGGTTCGCCCTACGAGCAGTACTTC. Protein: CASSRSRGSPYEQYF.

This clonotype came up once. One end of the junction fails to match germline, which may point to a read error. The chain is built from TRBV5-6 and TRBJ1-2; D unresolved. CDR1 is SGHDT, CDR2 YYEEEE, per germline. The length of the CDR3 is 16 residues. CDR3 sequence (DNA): TGTGCCAGCGTGGTGAGCAATAGTCGAAAGACCTATGGCTACGCCTTC. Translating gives CASVVSNSRKTYGYAF.

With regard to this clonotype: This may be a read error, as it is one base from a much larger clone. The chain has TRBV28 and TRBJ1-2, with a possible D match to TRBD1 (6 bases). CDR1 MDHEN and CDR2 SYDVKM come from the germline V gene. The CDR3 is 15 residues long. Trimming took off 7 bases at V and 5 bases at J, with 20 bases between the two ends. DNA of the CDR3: TGTGCCAGCAATCCAGGGGACAAGCGGGGGTATGGCTACACCTTC. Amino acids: CASNPGDKRGYGYTF.

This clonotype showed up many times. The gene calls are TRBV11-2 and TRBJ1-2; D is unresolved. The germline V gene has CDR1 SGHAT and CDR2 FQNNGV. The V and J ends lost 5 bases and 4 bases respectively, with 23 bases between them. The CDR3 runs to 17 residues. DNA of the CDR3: TGTGCCAGCAGCAGGACCAAAACAAGCAGAAAGACCTATGGCTACACCTTC. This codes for CASSRTKTSRKTYGYTF.

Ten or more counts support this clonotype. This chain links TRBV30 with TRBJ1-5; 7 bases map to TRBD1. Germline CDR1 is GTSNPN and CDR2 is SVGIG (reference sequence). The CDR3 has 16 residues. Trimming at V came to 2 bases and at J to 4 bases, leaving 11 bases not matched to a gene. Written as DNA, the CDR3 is TGTGCCTGGAGTCGTAGTGACAGGGTTGGAAATCAGCCCCAGCATTTT. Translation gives CAWSRSDRVGNQPQHF.

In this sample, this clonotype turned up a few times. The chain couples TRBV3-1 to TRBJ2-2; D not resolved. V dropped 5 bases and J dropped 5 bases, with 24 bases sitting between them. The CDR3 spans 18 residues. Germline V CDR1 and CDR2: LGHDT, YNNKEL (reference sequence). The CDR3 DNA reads TGTGCCAGCAGCTGTGGTCCTCCCATTTCAGGCTTGACCGGGGAGCTGTTTTTT. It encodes CASSCGPPISGLTGELFF.

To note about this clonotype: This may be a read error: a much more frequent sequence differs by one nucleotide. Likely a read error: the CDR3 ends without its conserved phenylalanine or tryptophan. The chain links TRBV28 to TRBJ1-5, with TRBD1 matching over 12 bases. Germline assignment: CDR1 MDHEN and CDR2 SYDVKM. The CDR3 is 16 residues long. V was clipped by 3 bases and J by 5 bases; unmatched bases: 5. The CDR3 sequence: CASSLSGTGGDQPQHL. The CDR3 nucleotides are TGTGCCAGCAGTTTGTCCGGGACAGGGGGCGATCAGCCCCAGCATCTT.

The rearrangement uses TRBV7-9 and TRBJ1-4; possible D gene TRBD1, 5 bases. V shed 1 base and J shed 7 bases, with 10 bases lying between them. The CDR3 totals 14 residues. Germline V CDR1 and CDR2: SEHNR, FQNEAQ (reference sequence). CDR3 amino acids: CASSLVYGGEKLFF. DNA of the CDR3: TGTGCCAGCAGCTTAGTATATGGGGGTGAAAAACTGTTTTTT.

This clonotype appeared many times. This chain's CDR3 is CASSWVQGGRKTYGYTF. DNA for the CDR3: TGTGCCAGCAGTTGGGTTCAAGGTGGGAGAAAGACCTATGGCTACACCTTC. The chain is built from TRBV6-6 and TRBJ1-2, with no clear D. The V end lost 4 bases, the J end lost 4 bases, and 22 bases lay between the germline ends. The CDR3 extends over 17 amino acids. Germline values: CDR1 MNHNY, CDR2 SVGAGI (reference sequence).

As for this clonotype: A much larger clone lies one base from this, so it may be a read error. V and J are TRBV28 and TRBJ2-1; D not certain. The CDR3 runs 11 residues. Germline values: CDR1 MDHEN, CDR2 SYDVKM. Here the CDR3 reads CASSNYNGQFF. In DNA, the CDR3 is TGTGCCAGCAGTAACTACAATGGGCAGTTCTTC.

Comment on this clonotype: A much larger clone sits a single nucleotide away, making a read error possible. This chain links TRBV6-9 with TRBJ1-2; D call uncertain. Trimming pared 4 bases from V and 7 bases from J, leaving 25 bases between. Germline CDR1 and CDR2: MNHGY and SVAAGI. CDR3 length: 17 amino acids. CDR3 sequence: CASSSNRPYGKTSGYTF. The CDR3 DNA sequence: TGTGCCAGCAGTTCCAATCGGCCTTACGGAAAGACCTCTGGCTACACCTTC.

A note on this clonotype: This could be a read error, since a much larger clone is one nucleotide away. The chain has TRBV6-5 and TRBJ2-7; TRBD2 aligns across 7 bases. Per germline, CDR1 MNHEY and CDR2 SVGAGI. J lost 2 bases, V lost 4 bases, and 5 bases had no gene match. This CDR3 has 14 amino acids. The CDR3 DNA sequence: TGTGCCAGCAGTTCCACTAGCGCCCCCTACGAGCAGTACTTC. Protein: CASSSTSAPYEQYF.

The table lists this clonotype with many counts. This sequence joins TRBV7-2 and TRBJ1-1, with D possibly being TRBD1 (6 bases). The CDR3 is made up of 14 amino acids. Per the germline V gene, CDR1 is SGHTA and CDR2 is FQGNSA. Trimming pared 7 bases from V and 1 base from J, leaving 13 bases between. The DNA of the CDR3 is TGTGCCAGCAACCCGGACAGATGGAACACTGAAGCTTTCTTT. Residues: CASNPDRWNTEAFF.

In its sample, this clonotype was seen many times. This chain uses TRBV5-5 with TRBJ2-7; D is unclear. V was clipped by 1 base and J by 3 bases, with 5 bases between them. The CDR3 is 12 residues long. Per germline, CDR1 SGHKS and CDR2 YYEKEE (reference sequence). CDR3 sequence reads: CASSLRRYEQYF. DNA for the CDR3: TGTGCCAGCAGCTTGCGGCGCTACGAGCAGTACTTC.

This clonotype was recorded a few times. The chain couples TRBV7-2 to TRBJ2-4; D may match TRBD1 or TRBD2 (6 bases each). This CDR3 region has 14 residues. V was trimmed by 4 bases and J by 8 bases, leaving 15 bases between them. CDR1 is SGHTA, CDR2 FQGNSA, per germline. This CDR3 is CASSYNRGADIQYF. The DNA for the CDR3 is TGTGCCAGCAGCTACAATAGGGGGGCGGACATTCAGTACTTC.

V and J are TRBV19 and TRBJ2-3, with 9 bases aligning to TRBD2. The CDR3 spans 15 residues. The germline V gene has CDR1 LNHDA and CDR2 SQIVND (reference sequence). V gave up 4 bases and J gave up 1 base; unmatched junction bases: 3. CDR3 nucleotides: TGTGCCAGTAGTACCCAGCGGGAGGGCACAGATACGCAGTATTTT. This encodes CASSTQREGTDTQYF.

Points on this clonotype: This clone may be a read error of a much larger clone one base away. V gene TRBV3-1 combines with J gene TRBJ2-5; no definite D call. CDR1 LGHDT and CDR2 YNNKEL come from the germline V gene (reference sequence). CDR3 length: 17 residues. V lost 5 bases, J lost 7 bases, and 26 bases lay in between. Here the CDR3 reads CASSSPVPISFSGTQYF. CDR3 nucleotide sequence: TGTGCCAGCAGCAGCCCGGTTCCCATTTCTTTCTCTGGGACCCAGTACTTC.

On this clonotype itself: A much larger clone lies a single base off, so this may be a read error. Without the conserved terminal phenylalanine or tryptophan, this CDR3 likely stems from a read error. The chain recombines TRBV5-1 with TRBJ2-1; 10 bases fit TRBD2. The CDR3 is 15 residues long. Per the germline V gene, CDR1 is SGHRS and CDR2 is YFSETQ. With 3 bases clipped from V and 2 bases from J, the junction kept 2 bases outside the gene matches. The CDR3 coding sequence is TGCGCCAGCAGCTCGGGACTAGCGACCTACAATGAGCAGTTCTAC. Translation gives CASSSGLATYNEQFY.

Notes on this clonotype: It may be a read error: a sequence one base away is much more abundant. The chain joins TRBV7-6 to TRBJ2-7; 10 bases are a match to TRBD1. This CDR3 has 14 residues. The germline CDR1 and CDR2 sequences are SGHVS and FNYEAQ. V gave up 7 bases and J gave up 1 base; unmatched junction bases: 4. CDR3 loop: CASNGTGASYEQYF. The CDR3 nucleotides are TGTGCCAGCAATGGGACAGGGGCTTCCTACGAGCAGTACTTC.

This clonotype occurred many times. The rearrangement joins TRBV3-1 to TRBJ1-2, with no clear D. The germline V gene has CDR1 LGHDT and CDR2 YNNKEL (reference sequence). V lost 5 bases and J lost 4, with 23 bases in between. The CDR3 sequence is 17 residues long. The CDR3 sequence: CASSVWVTLRKTYGYTF. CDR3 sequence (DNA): TGTGCCAGCAGCGTATGGGTCACCCTTCGAAAGACCTATGGCTACACCTTC.

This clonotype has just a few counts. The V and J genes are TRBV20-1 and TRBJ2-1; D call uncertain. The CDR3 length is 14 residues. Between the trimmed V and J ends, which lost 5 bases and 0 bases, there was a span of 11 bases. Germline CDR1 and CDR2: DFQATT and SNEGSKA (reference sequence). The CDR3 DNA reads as TGCAGTGCTGCTGACTGGAGCTCCTACAATGAGCAGTTCTTC. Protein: CSAADWSSYNEQFF.

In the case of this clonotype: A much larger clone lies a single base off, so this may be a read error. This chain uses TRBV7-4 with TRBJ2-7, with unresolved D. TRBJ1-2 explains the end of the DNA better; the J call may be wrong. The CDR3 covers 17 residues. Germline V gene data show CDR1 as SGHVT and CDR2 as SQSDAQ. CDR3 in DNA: TGTGCCAGCAGCACCGGAACTTCAACTCGAAAGACCTATGGCTACACCTTC. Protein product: CASSTGTSTRKTYGYTF.

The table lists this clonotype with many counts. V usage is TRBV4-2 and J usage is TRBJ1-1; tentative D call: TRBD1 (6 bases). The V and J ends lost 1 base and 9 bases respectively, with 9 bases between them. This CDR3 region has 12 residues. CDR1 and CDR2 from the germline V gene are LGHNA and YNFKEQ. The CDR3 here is CASSQVDSQAFF. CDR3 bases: TGTGCCAGCAGCCAAGTGGACAGCCAAGCTTTCTTT.

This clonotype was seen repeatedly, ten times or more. Here the CDR3 reads CASSIQGGPGNQPQHF. CDR3 DNA sequence: TGTGCCAGTAGTATACAGGGAGGACCAGGCAATCAGCCCCAGCATTTT. The chain has TRBV19 and TRBJ1-5, with D possibly TRBD1 on 5 matching bases. The CDR3 is 16 amino acids. The V gene lost 2 bases and the J gene lost 2 bases, with 13 bases spanning the gap. Germline lookup yields CDR1 LNHDA and CDR2 SQIVND (reference sequence).

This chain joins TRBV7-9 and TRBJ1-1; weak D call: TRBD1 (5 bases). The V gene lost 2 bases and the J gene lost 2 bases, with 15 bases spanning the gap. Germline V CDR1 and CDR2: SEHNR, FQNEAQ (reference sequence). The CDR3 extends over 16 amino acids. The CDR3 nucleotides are TGTGCCAGCAGCTTACCGGGGGGAGGGGCCAACACTGAAGCTTTCTTT. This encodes CASSLPGGGANTEAFF.

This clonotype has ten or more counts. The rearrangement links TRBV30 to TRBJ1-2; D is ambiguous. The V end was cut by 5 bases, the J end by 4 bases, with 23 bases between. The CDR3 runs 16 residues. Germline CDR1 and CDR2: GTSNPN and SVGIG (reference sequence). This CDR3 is CAWFEKRYRKTYGYTF. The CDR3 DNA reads TGTGCCTGGTTTGAGAAGCGTTATAGAAAGACCTATGGCTACACCTTC.

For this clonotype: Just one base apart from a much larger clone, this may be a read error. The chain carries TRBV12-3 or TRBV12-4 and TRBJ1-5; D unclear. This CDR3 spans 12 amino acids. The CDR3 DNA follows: TGTACCAGCAGCCTAGCCTATCAGCCCCAGCATTTT. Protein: CTSSLAYQPQHF.

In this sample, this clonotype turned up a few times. CDR3 in amino acids: CAWNSGQNIQYF. CDR3 sequence (DNA): TGTGCCTGGAATTCAGGGCAAAACATTCAGTACTTC. The V and J genes are TRBV30 and TRBJ2-4; possibly TRBD1 for D (5 bases). V lost 4 bases to trimming and J lost 5 bases, with 9 bases between them. This CDR3 spans 12 amino acids. Germline CDR1 reads GTSNPN; CDR2 reads SVGIG (reference sequence).

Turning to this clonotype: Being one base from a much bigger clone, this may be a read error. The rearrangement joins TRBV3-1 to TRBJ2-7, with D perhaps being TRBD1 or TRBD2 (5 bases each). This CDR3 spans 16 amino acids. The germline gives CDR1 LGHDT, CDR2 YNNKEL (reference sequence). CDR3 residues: CASSQPSGASSYVQYF. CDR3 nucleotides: TGTGCCAGCAGCCAACCCTCCGGGGCGAGCTCCTACGTGCAGTACTTC.

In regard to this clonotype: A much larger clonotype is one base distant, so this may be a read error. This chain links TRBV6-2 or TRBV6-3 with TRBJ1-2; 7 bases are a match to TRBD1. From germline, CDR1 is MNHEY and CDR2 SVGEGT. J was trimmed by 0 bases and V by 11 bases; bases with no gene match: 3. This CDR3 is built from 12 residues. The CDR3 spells CAGTGANYGYTF. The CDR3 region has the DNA TGTGCCGGCACAGGGGCTAACTATGGCTACACCTTC.